Shown below are 17 T cell receptor beta chains from a single sample sequenced in a study of beta chain features in type 1 diabetes. Expressed TCRB transcripts were sequenced because the isolated RNA had all been reverse transcribed beforehand. Generated by immunoSEQ multiplex PCR, the TCRdb table keeps only in-frame clones and is missing some. This sample has 150,000 to 200,000 clones, with just over 9% found just once. Sequencing was performed on central memory CD4+ T cells from blood. These receptors were obtained from a woman aged 18-29 years in good health.

The rearrangement links TRBV28 to TRBJ2-5, with 7 bases aligning to TRBD2. This CDR3 spans 14 amino acids. V was pared by 5 bases and J by 5 bases, with 8 bases of the junction left unmatched. Germline V CDR1 and CDR2: MDHEN, SYDVKM. CDR3 bases: TGTGCCAGCAGTGCGCCCGCGGGAGTCGAGACCCAGTACTTC. It translates to CASSAPAGVETQYF.

This clone has at least ten counts. This sequence joins TRBV7-9 and TRBJ2-3, with TRBD1 as a possible D gene (5 bases). V lost 5 bases and J lost 2, with 14 bases in between. Germline V CDR1 and CDR2: SEHNR, FQNEAQ (reference sequence). This CDR3 spans 15 amino acids. Here the CDR3 reads CASSRGQIDTDTQYF. The CDR3 DNA reads TGTGCCAGCAGCCGCGGACAAATCGACACAGATACGCAGTATTTT.

This clone was seen a handful of times. The rearrangement uses TRBV5-1 and TRBJ2-1; 8 nucleotides line up with TRBD2. After removal of 0 bases from V and 2 bases from J, the junction contained 4 bases not matched to a gene. Germline CDR1 and CDR2: SGHRS and YFSETQ. CDR3 length: 16 amino acids. The CDR3 bases are TGCGCCAGCAGCTTGGAAGCGGGAGTCACCTACAATGAGCAGTTCTTC. Its protein is CASSLEAGVTYNEQFF.

V gene TRBV5-1 combines with J gene TRBJ1-1, with D maybe TRBD1 (6 bases). The V and J ends lost 3 bases and 1 base respectively, with 7 bases between them. This CDR3 spans 13 amino acids. CDR1 and CDR2 from the germline V gene are SGHRS and YFSETQ. CDR3 region: CASSSGQNTEAFF. The CDR3 DNA reads TGCGCCAGCAGCTCGGGACAGAACACTGAAGCTTTCTTT.

This rearrangement joins TRBV5-4 to TRBJ2-1; D might be TRBD2 (5 bases). The germline gives CDR1 SGHNT, CDR2 YYREEE (reference sequence). The CDR3 loop spans 15 amino acids. V lost 1 base to trimming and J lost 4 bases, with 12 bases between them. The CDR3 here is CASSLRLADYNEQFF. Here the CDR3 DNA reads TGTGCCAGCAGCTTGAGGCTAGCTGATTACAATGAGCAGTTCTTC.

This chain connects TRBV2 to TRBJ2-5; 8 nucleotides match TRBD1. Trimming removed 3 bases from V and 5 bases from J; junction bases left unmatched: 5. The CDR3 is 14 residues long. From germline, CDR1 is SNHLY and CDR2 FYNNEI. CDR3 sequence reads: CASSDGTGSETQYF. CDR3 nucleotides: TGTGCCAGCAGTGACGGGACAGGTTCGGAGACCCAGTACTTC. Using reference TRBV2 and TRBJ2-5 for the parts outside the CDR3, the full variable domain is EPEVTQTPSHQVTQMGQEVILRCVPISNHLYFYWYRQILGQKVEFLVSFYNNEISEKSEIFDDQFSVERPDGSNFTLKIRSTKLEDSAMYFCASSDGTGSETQYFGPGTRLLVL.

The chain uses TRBV11-2 and TRBJ1-1; D ambiguous. This CDR3 is 14 amino acids long. Germline-derived CDR1 and CDR2 are SGHAT and FQNNGV. Trimming left V 5 bases short and J 3 bases short, with 13 bases between. The CDR3 loop is CASSRNSYHTEAFF. CDR3 bases: TGTGCCAGCAGCAGAAATTCCTATCACACTGAAGCTTTCTTT.

This clone was seen more than once but under ten times. V is TRBV27 and J is TRBJ2-1; TRBD2 aligns across 8 bases. Germline V CDR1 and CDR2: MNHEY, SMNVEV (reference sequence). After removal of 3 bases from V and 12 bases from J, the junction contained 13 bases not matched to a gene. This CDR3 is 15 amino acids long. The CDR3 DNA reads as TGTGCCAGCAGTTTGGGGCTAGCGGCCGGGGGGGGGCAGTTCTTC. This sequence encodes CASSLGLAAGGGQFF.

This clone was observed a handful of times. The J gene is TRBJ2-4, the V gene TRBV7-2; 9 bases fit TRBD1. The CDR3 extends over 14 amino acids. CDR1 is SGHTA and CDR2 is FQGNSA in the germline V gene. The J segment lost 6 bases and the V segment lost 5 bases, leaving 5 bases of the junction unmatched. The CDR3 spells CASSPQDRGNIQYF. The DNA for the CDR3 is TGTGCCAGCAGCCCCCAGGACAGGGGAAACATTCAGTACTTC. Supplemented by reference TRBV7-2 and TRBJ2-4, the full variable domain reads GAGVSQSPSNKVTEKGKDVELRCDPISGHTALYWYRQSLGQGLEFLIYFQGNSAPDKSGLPSDRFSAERTGGSVSTLTIQRTQQEDSAVYLCASSPQDRGNIQYFGAGTRLSVL.

The chain links TRBV25-1 to TRBJ1-5, with TRBD1 identical over 8 bases. The V and J ends lost 3 bases and 10 bases, in that order; junction bases with no gene match: 8. Germline V gene data show CDR1 as MGHDK and CDR2 as SYGVNS. This CDR3 comprises 14 residues. The CDR3 spells CASSDDRGHFPQHF. DNA of the CDR3: TGTGCCAGCAGTGACGACAGGGGTCACTTTCCCCAGCATTTT.

The chain is built from TRBV4-2 and TRBJ2-3; D is undetermined. Germline-derived CDR1 and CDR2 are LGHNA and YNFKEQ. With 2 bases removed from V and 0 bases from J, the gap between germline ends came to 9 bases. CDR3 size: 15 residues. CDR3 sequence: CASSQTPTSTDTQYF. CDR3 DNA: TGTGCCAGCAGCCAAACCCCGACTAGCACAGATACGCAGTATTTT.

In its sample, this clone was seen many times. This sequence joins TRBV7-9 and TRBJ1-2; no clear D. The CDR3 sequence is 12 residues long. The germline V gene encodes CDR1 SEHNR and CDR2 FQNEAQ (reference sequence). Trimming took off 3 bases at V and 6 bases at J, with 8 bases between the two ends. The CDR3 loop reads CASSLDLDGYTF. The CDR3 nucleotides read TGTGCCAGCAGCTTGGACTTAGATGGCTACACCTTC.

The chain carries TRBV18 and TRBJ1-2; D perhaps matches TRBD1 (5 bases). Germline V gene data show CDR1 as KGHSH and CDR2 as LQKENI. V was trimmed by 5 bases and J by 4 bases, leaving 17 bases between them. This CDR3 contains 15 residues. The CDR3 DNA follows: TGTGCCAGCTCAGGAAATTCCGACAGTTTCTATGGCTACACCTTC. As protein: CASSGNSDSFYGYTF.

This clone came up a few times. The V and J genes are TRBV6-5 and TRBJ2-1, with 7 positions matching TRBD2. The CDR3 covers 16 residues. In germline, CDR1 is MNHEY, CDR2 SVGAGI. Losses at the gene ends were 0 bases for V and 4 bases for J; bases not matched to a gene: 6. The CDR3 loop reads CASSYSIGTTYNEQFF. The CDR3 coding sequence is TGTGCCAGCAGTTACTCCATTGGGACTACTTACAATGAGCAGTTCTTC.

The chain employs TRBV28 and TRBJ2-7; 12 bases map to TRBD2. Trimming took 5 bases from V and 5 from J; bases not matched to a gene: 7. Germline CDR1 MDHEN, CDR2 SYDVKM. The CDR3 spans 15 residues. The CDR3 here is CASSTSTSGSNEQYF. The CDR3 region has the DNA TGTGCCAGCAGTACCTCGACTAGCGGGAGCAACGAGCAGTACTTC.

The chain combines TRBV30 with TRBJ1-1; D remains ambiguous. This CDR3 comprises 12 residues. In germline, CDR1 is GTSNPN, CDR2 SVGIG (reference sequence). V was shortened by 3 bases and J by 0 bases, with 5 bases between the two germline ends. The CDR3 reads CAWSEVNTEAFF. The CDR3 DNA is TGTGCCTGGAGCGAGGTGAACACTGAAGCTTTCTTT.

This clone was detected once. A junction end diverges from the germline sequence, so it may reflect a read error. The chain links TRBV7-7 to TRBJ2-3; TRBD1 agrees at 10 bases. This CDR3 region has 15 residues. Germline assignment: CDR1 SSHAT and CDR2 FNYEAQ (reference sequence). The DNA for the CDR3 is TGTGCTAGCAGCCGGACAGGGGGTTTCACAGATACGCAGTATTTT. Translating gives CASSRTGGFTDTQYF.